This T cell receptor beta chain was documented in a study of T cell changes during pregnancy in multiple sclerosis. The CDR3 consists of 17 residues. Germline loops: CDR1 SGHAT, CDR2 FQNNGV. Some clones are missing from TCRdb's copy, which holds only in-frame ones; the method was immunoSEQ multiplex PCR. The sample has 25,000 to 30,000 clones; approximately 87% are singletons. As for this clone: The junction departs from the called germline gene at one end, perhaps through a read error.

The source was CD8+ T cells from peripheral blood mononuclear cells, collected after pregnancy. The sequence derives from a female donor with multiple sclerosis, enrolled in a pregnancy study. V usage is TRBV11-2 and J usage is TRBJ2-3; 11 bases agree with TRBD2. The CDR3 spells CASTLPTSGISTDTQYF. Here the CDR3 DNA reads TGTGCCAGCACCTTACCGACTAGCGGGATTAGCACAGATACGCAGTATTTT.